Below, one TCR beta chain is given with its context. This specimen belongs to a study of blood T cell repertoires in COVID-19. In the study overall: The United States, Italy and Spain provided the acute and convalescent COVID-19 samples. In each case, the material was cDNA or gDNA derived from T cells, B-cell-depleted T cells, or PBMCs.

Authors' data handling: Estimation of nucleated cell counts was performed using reference gene primer amplification. Assay: immunoSEQ multiplex PCR; the TCRdb copy retains only in-frame clones and omits some. Clone size and V and J calls were adopted from that table, with D and trimming inferred from the DNA. The sample consists of 25,000 to 35,000 clones, about 80% of them appearing once. Sequences were obtained from peripheral blood. The receptor was derived from a man in his 70s with active COVID-19.

CDR3 sequence: CASSEVRRVGDTIYF. For the CDR3, the DNA is TGTGCCAGCAGTGAAGTCCGCAGGGTTGGGGACACCATATATTTT. The chain combines TRBV6-1 with TRBJ1-3, with D maybe TRBD1 (5 bases). CDR1 is MNHNS and CDR2 is SASEGT in the germline V gene. Trimming took off 1 base at V and 8 bases at J, with 15 bases between the two ends. The CDR3 spans 15 residues.